The present T cell receptor (beta chain) was sequenced within a study of cytomegalovirus exposure and HLA in healthy donors. Study-wide results and limits: The investigators catalogued 164 TCR beta chains as cytomegalovirus-associated.

The CDR3 sequence is 16 residues long. Per the germline V gene, CDR1 is LNHNV and CDR2 is YYDKDF (reference sequence). V trimming: 3 bases; J trimming: 2 bases; junction bases outside the gene matches: 8. Remarks on this clone: No antigen is known for it.

PCR used 60 Vbeta primers and 13 Jbeta primers. Assay: immunoSEQ multiplex PCR; the TCRdb copy retains only in-frame clones and omits some. In the table there are around 170,000 clones, around 80% of which are singletons. The sequencing input was PBMCs. The origin of this receptor is a man aged 40-49 years in good health and CMV-seropositive. The chain links TRBV15 to TRBJ2-5; 8 bases are a match to TRBD2. CDR3 nucleotides: TGTGCCACCAGCAGTGAGCGGGGGAGAGGGCAAGAGACCCAGTACTTC. Translation: CATSSERGRGQETQYF.